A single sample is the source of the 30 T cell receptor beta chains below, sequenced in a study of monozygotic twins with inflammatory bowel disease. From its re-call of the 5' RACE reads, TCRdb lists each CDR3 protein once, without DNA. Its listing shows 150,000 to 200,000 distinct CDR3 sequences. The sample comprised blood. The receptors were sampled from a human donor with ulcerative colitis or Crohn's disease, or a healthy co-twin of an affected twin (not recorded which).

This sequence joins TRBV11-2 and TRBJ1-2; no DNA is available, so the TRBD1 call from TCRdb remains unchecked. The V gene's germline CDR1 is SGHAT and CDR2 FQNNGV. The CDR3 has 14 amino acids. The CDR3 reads CASSLDGTGFGYTF.

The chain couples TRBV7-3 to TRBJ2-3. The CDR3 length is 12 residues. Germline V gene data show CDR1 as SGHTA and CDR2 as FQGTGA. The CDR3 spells CASSLGHDTQYF.

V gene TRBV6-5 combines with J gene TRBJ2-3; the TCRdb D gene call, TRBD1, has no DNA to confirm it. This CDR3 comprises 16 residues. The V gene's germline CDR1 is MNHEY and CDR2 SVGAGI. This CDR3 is CASSYMGGVNTDTQYF.

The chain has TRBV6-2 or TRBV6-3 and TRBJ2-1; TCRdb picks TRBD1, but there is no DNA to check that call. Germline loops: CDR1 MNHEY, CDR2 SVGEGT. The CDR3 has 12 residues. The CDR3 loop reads CATGQRKYEQFF.

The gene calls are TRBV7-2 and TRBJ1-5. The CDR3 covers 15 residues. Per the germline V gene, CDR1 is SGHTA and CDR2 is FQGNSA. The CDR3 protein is CASSLVAGLNQPQHF. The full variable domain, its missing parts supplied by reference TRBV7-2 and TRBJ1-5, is GAGVSQSPSNKVTEKGKDVELRCDPISGHTALYWYRQSLGQGLEFLIYFQGNSAPDKSGLPSDRFSAERTGGSVSTLTIQRTQQEDSAVYLCASSLVAGLNQPQHFGDGTRLSIL.

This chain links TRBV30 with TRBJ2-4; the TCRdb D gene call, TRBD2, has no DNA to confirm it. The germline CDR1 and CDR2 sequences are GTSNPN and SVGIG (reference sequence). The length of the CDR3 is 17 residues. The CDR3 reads CASTGTSGRLERNIQYF.

The CDR3 sequence: CASSLGLLSYNEQFF. The rearrangement links TRBV19 to TRBJ2-1; TCRdb proposes TRBD2, but this gene call is untestable without DNA. This CDR3 has 15 amino acids. Germline-derived CDR1 and CDR2 are LNHDA and SQIVND (reference sequence).

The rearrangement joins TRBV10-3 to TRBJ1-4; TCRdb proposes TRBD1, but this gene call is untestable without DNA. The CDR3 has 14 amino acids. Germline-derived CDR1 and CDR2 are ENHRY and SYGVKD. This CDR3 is CAISETGGREKLFF.

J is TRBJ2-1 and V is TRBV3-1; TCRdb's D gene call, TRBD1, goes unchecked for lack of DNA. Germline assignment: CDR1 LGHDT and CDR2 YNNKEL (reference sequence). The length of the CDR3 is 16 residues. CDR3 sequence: CASSPLRASSYNEQFF.

CDR3 sequence: CATRGLGGTGELFF. V is TRBV24-1 and J is TRBJ2-2; TCRdb lists TRBD2, though no DNA is available to test this call. The germline V gene encodes CDR1 KGHDR and CDR2 SFDVKD. CDR3 length equals 14 residues.

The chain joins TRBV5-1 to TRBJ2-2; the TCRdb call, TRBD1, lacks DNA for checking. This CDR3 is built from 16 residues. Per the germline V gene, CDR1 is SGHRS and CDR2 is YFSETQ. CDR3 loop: CASSSTGAVDTGELFF.

The CDR3 loop is CSASRTGGGQPQHF. The chain recombines TRBV20-1 with TRBJ1-5; as DNA is missing, the TRBD1 call by TCRdb cannot be tested. The CDR3 contains 14 residues. Germline CDR1 reads DFQATT; CDR2 reads SNEGSKA (reference sequence).

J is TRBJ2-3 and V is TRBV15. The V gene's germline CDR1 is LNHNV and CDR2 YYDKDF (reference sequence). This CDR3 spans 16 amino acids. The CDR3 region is CATSRDKGYSTDTQYF.

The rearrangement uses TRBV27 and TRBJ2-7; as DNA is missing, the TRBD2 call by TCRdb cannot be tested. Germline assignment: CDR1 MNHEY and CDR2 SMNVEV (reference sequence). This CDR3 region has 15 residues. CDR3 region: CASRPFGTSDYEQYF.

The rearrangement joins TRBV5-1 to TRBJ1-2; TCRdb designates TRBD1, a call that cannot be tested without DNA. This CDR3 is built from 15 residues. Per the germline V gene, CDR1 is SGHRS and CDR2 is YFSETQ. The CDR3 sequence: CASSLVGGSGYGYTF. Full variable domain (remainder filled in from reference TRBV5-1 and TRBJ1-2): KAGVTQTPRYLIKTRGQQVTLSCSPISGHRSVSWYQQTPGQGLQFLFEYFSETQRNKGNFPGRFSGRQFSNSRSEMNVSTLELGDSALYLCASSLVGGSGYGYTFGSGTRLTVV.

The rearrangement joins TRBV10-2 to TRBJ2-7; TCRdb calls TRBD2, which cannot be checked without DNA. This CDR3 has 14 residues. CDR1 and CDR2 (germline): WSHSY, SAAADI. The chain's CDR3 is CASRSDSPSYEQYF.

CDR3 region: CASSLGRQNYEQYF. V gene TRBV13 combines with J gene TRBJ2-7. The CDR3 sequence is 14 residues long. Germline CDR1 and CDR2: PRHDT and FYEKMQ (reference sequence).

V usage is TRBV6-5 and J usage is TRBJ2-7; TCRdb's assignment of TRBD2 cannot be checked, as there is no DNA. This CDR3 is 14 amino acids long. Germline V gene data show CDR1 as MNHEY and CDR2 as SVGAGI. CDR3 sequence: CASSLTSGTYEQYF.

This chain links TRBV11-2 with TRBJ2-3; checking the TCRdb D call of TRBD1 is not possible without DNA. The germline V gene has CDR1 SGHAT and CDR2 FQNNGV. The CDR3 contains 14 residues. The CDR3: CASSPGAVTDTQYF.

The CDR3 loop reads CASSLENRRPYYEQYF. V gene TRBV5-1 combines with J gene TRBJ2-7. The CDR3 has 16 residues. In germline, CDR1 is SGHRS, CDR2 YFSETQ.

The CDR3 sequence: CASHQPNQPQHF. V gene TRBV6-1 combines with J gene TRBJ1-5. This CDR3 has 12 amino acids. Germline assignment: CDR1 MNHNS and CDR2 SASEGT.

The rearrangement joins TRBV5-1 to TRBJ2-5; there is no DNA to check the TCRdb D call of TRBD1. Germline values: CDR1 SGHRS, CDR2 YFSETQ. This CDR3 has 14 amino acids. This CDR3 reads CASSSEGERETQYF.

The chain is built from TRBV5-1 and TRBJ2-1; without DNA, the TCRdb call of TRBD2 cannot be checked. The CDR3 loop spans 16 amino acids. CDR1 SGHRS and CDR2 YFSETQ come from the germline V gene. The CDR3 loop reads CASSPRDPGIYNEQFF.

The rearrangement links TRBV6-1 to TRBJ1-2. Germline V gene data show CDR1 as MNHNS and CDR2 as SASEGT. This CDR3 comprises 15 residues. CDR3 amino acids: CASSEFPAAYYGYTF.

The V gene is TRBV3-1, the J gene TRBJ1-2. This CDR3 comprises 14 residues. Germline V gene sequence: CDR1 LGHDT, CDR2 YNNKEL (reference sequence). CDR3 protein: CASSQLTENYGYTF. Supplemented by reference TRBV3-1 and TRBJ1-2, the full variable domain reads DTAVSQTPKYLVTQMGNDKSIKCEQNLGHDTMYWYKQDSKKFLKIMFSYNNKELIINETVPNRFSPKSPDKAHLNLHINSLELGDSAVYFCASSQLTENYGYTFGSGTRLTVV.

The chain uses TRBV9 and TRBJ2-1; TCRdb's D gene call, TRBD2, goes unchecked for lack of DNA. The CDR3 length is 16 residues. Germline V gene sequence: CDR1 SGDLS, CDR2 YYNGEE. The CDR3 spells CASSVVSSGRNNEQFF.

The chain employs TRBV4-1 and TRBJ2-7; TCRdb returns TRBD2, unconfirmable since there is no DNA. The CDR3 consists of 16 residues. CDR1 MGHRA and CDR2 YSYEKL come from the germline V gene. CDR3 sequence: CASSQGRASKDYEQYF.

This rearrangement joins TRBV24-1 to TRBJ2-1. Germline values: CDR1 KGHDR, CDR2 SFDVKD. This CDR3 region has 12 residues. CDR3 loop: CATSDFLNEQFF.

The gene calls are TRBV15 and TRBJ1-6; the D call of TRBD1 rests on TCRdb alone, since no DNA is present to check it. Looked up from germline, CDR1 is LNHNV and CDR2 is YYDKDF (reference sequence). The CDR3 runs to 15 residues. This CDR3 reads CATSRGAGDNSPLHF.

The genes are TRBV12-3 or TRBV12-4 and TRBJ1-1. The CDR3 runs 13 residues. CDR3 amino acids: CASSLYENTEAFF.